A single sample is the source of the 30 T cell receptor beta chains below, sequenced in a study of blood T cells in healthy people across ages. Alongside a J-beta primer mix, a sample-barcoded 5' primer served in a second PCR lasting roughly 6 to 12 cycles. TCRdb analysed the 5' RACE reads with MiXCR anew, one entry per CDR3 protein. Here the sample spans roughly 500,000 distinct CDR3 sequences, approximately 25% being singletons. The specimen sequenced was blood. Receptors originate from a woman in her seventies in good health.

This clonotype was detected only a few times. The J gene is TRBJ1-2, the V gene TRBV27, with D unclear. CDR3 length: 15 residues. V lost 0 bases to trimming and J lost 8 bases, with 16 bases between them. Germline CDR1 is MNHEY and CDR2 is SMNVEV (reference sequence). This CDR3 reads CASSLSWTDIEGYTF. The DNA for the CDR3 is TGTGCCAGCAGTTTATCGTGGACCGACATTGAGGGCTACACCTTC.

V and J are TRBV7-9 and TRBJ2-3; D not certain. The CDR3 is made up of 13 amino acids. V was pared by 5 bases and J by 4 bases, with 10 bases between. Germline CDR1 SEHNR, CDR2 FQNEAQ (reference sequence). CDR3 in amino acids: CASSVTSADTQYF. CDR3 in DNA: TGTGCCAGCAGCGTGACAAGCGCAGATACGCAGTATTTT. Complete variable domain (other parts from reference TRBV7-9 and TRBJ2-3): DTGVSQNPRHKITKRGQNVTFRCDPISEHNRLYWYRQTLGQGPEFLTYFQNEAQLEKSRLLSDRFSAERPKGSFSTLEIQRTEQGDSAMYLCASSVTSADTQYFGPGTRLTVL.

This chain uses TRBV29-1 with TRBJ1-1; D may be TRBD1 (6 bases). V dropped 7 bases and J dropped 1 base, with 13 bases sitting between them. The CDR3 runs to 13 residues. Germline V lookup: CDR1 SQVTM, CDR2 ANQGSEA. CDR3 sequence reads: CSATGTPNTEAFF. Here the CDR3 DNA reads TGCAGCGCAACCGGGACACCGAACACTGAAGCTTTCTTT.

Of note for this clonotype: An end of the junction does not agree with germline; a read error may underlie this. The rearrangement joins TRBV7-2 to TRBJ2-2, with TRBD2 as a possible D gene (5 bases). CDR1 and CDR2 (germline): SGHTA, FQGNSA. The CDR3 contains 14 residues. CDR3 sequence (DNA): TGTGCCAGCAGCTTAATCGGGAACACCGGGGAGCTGGTTTTT. Its translation is CASSLIGNTGELVF.

This clonotype was seen more than once but under ten times. V usage is TRBV4-3 and J usage is TRBJ2-5; tentative D call: TRBD2 (5 bases). The DNA end favors TRBJ2-7, so the J call may be wrong. The germline V gene encodes CDR1 LGHNA and CDR2 YSLEER. This CDR3 is built from 15 residues. The CDR3 coding sequence is TGCGCCAGCAGCCAAGGGCGAGGGTCCCCCTACGAGCAGTACTTC. It translates to CASSQGRGSPYEQYF.

Only a few counts were recorded for this clonotype. This chain links TRBV2 with TRBJ1-2; D gene ambiguous. Trimming took 2 bases from V and 2 from J, leaving 9 bases between them. This CDR3 is built from 14 residues. The germline V gene has CDR1 SNHLY and CDR2 FYNNEI. The CDR3 region is CASSENSANYGYTF. The CDR3 DNA follows: TGTGCCAGCAGTGAAAACAGCGCGAACTATGGCTACACCTTC.

The rearrangement joins TRBV2 to TRBJ2-5, with 8 bases that match TRBD2. The germline V gene encodes CDR1 SNHLY and CDR2 FYNNEI. The CDR3 loop spans 15 amino acids. With V trimmed by 3 bases and J by 2 bases, 5 bases remained unmatched. CDR3 region: CASSDGSGVQETQYF. CDR3 DNA sequence: TGTGCCAGCAGTGACGGTAGCGGGGTACAAGAGACCCAGTACTTC.

Only a few counts were recorded for this clonotype. V gene TRBV4-3 combines with J gene TRBJ1-2; 8 positions agree with TRBD1. The CDR3 length is 17 residues. With V trimmed by 4 bases and J by 11 bases, 21 bases remained unmatched. The germline CDR1 and CDR2 sequences are LGHNA and YSLEER. CDR3 DNA: TGCGCCAGCAGCCCCTTACAGGGGGGGCCGCTCCGGGTTGGTTACACCTTC. It codes for CASSPLQGGPLRVGYTF.

This chain links TRBV5-1 with TRBJ1-2; D uncertain. V dropped 4 bases and J dropped 0 bases, with 10 bases sitting between them. Germline V gene data show CDR1 as SGHRS and CDR2 as YFSETQ. This CDR3 contains 14 residues. CDR3 nucleotides: TGCGCCAGCAGCCCGATGACGGCTAACTATGGCTACACCTTC. It yields the protein CASSPMTANYGYTF.

Only one count was recorded for this clonotype. The chain links TRBV20-1 to TRBJ2-3; 7 bases are shared with TRBD2. The CDR3 length is 14 residues. Germline V gene sequence: CDR1 DFQATT, CDR2 SNEGSKA (reference sequence). Trimming removed 3 bases from V and 11 bases from J; junction bases left unmatched: 14. CDR3 nucleotides: TGCAGTGCTAGTGGGCTAGCGGACCGAAGTGGGCAGTATTTT. It yields the protein CSASGLADRSGQYF.

The CDR3 nucleotides read TGTGCCAGCAGCTTCGGGGCCCTAGCGGGGGGACCCAATGAGCAGTTCTTC. Protein sequence: CASSFGALAGGPNEQFF. The chain combines TRBV12-3 or TRBV12-4 with TRBJ2-1; 11 nucleotides match TRBD2. The CDR3 totals 17 residues. V lost 6 bases to trimming and J lost 6 bases; unmatched junction nucleotides: 13.

This clonotype showed up just a few times. The CDR3 bases are TGCGCCAGCAGCCAAGTGAGGCTGGGGTATGGCTACACCTTC. Translating gives CASSQVRLGYGYTF. The chain is built from TRBV4-3 and TRBJ1-2; D gene unclear. V shed 1 base and J shed 5 bases, with 11 bases lying between them. Germline V gives CDR1 LGHNA, CDR2 YSLEER. The CDR3 has 14 residues.

As regards this clonotype: It is unclear where the CDR3 begins or ends on the DNA, so no DNA is shown, and the CDR3 is as TCRdb lists it. The chain employs TRBV5-8 and TRBJ1-1. CDR1 SGHTS and CDR2 YDEGEE come from the germline V gene. The CDR3 extends over 15 residues, inclusive of both ends. Here the CDR3 reads CASSSHFRGPPEAFF.

V usage is TRBV7-8 and J usage is TRBJ2-3; D may be TRBD1 (6 bases). The germline V gene has CDR1 SGHVS and CDR2 FQNEAQ. The ends were cut back, 6 bases at V and 2 bases at J, with 12 bases in the middle. The length of the CDR3 is 14 residues. Here the CDR3 DNA reads TGTGCCAGCAGTCCAACAGGGTTCACAGATACGCAGTATTTT. Encoded protein: CASSPTGFTDTQYF.

The rearrangement uses TRBV7-9 and TRBJ2-7; D not certain. V was trimmed by 3 bases and J by 3 bases, leaving 12 bases between them. CDR3 length: 14 residues. Germline CDR1 and CDR2: SEHNR and FQNEAQ (reference sequence). The CDR3 sequence: CASSFWPSLYEQYF. The CDR3 bases are TGTGCCAGCAGCTTTTGGCCCTCTCTCTACGAGCAGTACTTC.

Ten or more counts support this clonotype. The chain couples TRBV5-1 to TRBJ2-5; TRBD2 matches at 10 bases. The CDR3 contains 14 residues. V was pared by 5 bases and J by 1 base, with 2 bases of the junction left unmatched. The germline V gene encodes CDR1 SGHRS and CDR2 YFSETQ. The CDR3 bases are TGCGCCAGCAGGCGGACTAGCGGCCAAGAGACCCAGTACTTC. Protein: CASRRTSGQETQYF.

This clonotype was picked up a small number of times. A much larger clone lies one base from this, so it may be a read error. The chain recombines TRBV5-6 with TRBJ2-6; TRBD1 agrees at 7 bases. In germline, CDR1 is SGHDT, CDR2 YYEEEE. CDR3 length: 15 amino acids. The CDR3 bases are TGTGCCTGCAGCCTAACAGGGGCTGGGGCCAACGTCCTGACTTTC. Amino acids: CACSLTGAGANVLTF.

The chain uses TRBV5-1 and TRBJ1-1; D unresolved. V lost 0 bases and J 1 base, leaving 10 bases between the germline ends. Germline CDR1 is SGHRS and CDR2 is YFSETQ. The length of the CDR3 is 15 residues. CDR3 residues: CASSLVGQRNTEAFF. The CDR3 coding sequence is TGCGCCAGCAGCTTGGTAGGCCAGAGGAACACTGAAGCTTTCTTT.

This clonotype was recorded only once. The rearrangement joins TRBV25-1 to TRBJ2-2; 11 bases align to TRBD2. V was pared by 6 bases and J by 3 bases, with 6 bases of the junction left unmatched. This CDR3 comprises 16 residues. The V gene's germline CDR1 is MGHDK and CDR2 SYGVNS. The CDR3 bases are TGTGCCAGCAGAAGTATAGCGGGGGGGGACACCGGGGAGCTGTTTTTT. Amino acid sequence: CASRSIAGGDTGELFF.

This clonotype was observed a handful of times. The gene calls are TRBV29-1 and TRBJ1-2; no clear D. Germline CDR1 is SQVTM and CDR2 is ANQGSEA. The length of the CDR3 is 11 residues. With 7 bases removed from V and 2 bases from J, the gap between germline ends came to 8 bases. This chain's CDR3 is CSASDNYGYTF. The CDR3 region has the DNA TGCAGCGCCAGTGACAACTATGGCTACACCTTC.

In this sample, this clonotype turned up a few times. The CDR3 region is CASSYQTTDTQYF. CDR3 in DNA: TGTGCCAGCAGTTATCAGACCACAGATACGCAGTATTTT. The chain is built from TRBV7-9 and TRBJ2-3; D gene uncertain. The CDR3 length is 13 residues. V was clipped by 6 bases and J by 2 bases, with 9 bases between them. CDR1 is SEHNR and CDR2 is FQNEAQ in the germline V gene (reference sequence).

The chain combines TRBV12-3 or TRBV12-4 with TRBJ2-4, with 10 positions matching TRBD1. This CDR3 contains 15 residues. J was trimmed by 14 bases and V by 0 bases; bases with no gene match: 10. CDR3 region: CASSLAQTGGEKKYF. DNA of the CDR3: TGTGCCAGCAGTTTAGCTCAGACAGGGGGCGAAAAGAAGTACTTC.

The gene calls are TRBV3-1 and TRBJ2-3; D not resolved. This CDR3 has 13 amino acids. Germline-derived CDR1 and CDR2 are LGHDT and YNNKEL (reference sequence). The V end lost 4 bases, the J end lost 9 bases, and 14 bases lay between the germline ends. For the CDR3, the DNA is TGTGCCAGCAGCCCTCCCGGACCCCAGACGCAGTATTTT. This codes for CASSPPGPQTQYF.

This clonotype was observed many times. The CDR3 spells CSATGEAGGGTQYF. For the CDR3, the DNA is TGCAGTGCTACTGGAGAAGCGGGAGGCGGTACGCAGTATTTT. The genes are TRBV20-1 and TRBJ2-3; 9 positions agree with TRBD2. J gave up 8 bases and V 4 bases, and 10 bases lay outside the gene matches. The CDR3 sequence is 14 residues long. From germline, CDR1 is DFQATT and CDR2 SNEGSKA (reference sequence).

The table lists this clonotype with a few counts. J is TRBJ2-3 and V is TRBV27; 11 bases align to TRBD2. This CDR3 region has 16 residues. The germline V gene has CDR1 MNHEY and CDR2 SMNVEV (reference sequence). J gave up 7 bases and V 3 bases, and 9 bases lay outside the gene matches. In DNA, the CDR3 is TGTGCCAGCAGTTTCTATAGCGGGGGGGCCGGGAATACGCAGTATTTT. Amino acids: CASSFYSGGAGNTQYF.

Turning to this clonotype: A read error is possible here, since a much larger clone lies one base away. The chain combines TRBV29-1 with TRBJ2-5; D is unresolved. With the DNA end fitting TRBJ2-7 better, the J assignment may be wrong. The CDR3 sequence is 12 residues long. Germline V gene lookup returns CDR1 SQVTM and CDR2 ANQGSEA. Here the CDR3 DNA reads TGCAGCGTTGAAATCGTTAGGGACGAGCAGTACTTC. Its protein is CSVEIVRDEQYF.

This clonotype was counted a few times. The V and J genes are TRBV10-3 and TRBJ2-3; D not certain. Trimming cost V 2 bases and J 0 bases, with 12 bases left between them. The CDR3 is 16 residues long. CDR1 ENHRY and CDR2 SYGVKD come from the germline V gene. DNA of the CDR3: TGTGCCATCAGTGAGAGGTTCCAGTCTAGCACAGATACGCAGTATTTT. Translation: CAISERFQSSTDTQYF.

A word on this clonotype: Here the CDR3 omits its conserved ending phenylalanine or tryptophan, so a read error is the likely source. The V and J genes are TRBV20-1 and TRBJ2-5; tentatively, D is TRBD1 or TRBD2 (5 bases each). The DNA end lines up better with TRBJ2-1; the J call may be wrong. In germline, CDR1 is DFQATT, CDR2 SNEGSKA (reference sequence). CDR3 length: 15 amino acids. Here the CDR3 DNA reads TGCAGTGCTAGATTGCCAGGGACCCAATTTAATGAGCAGTTCCTC. Its protein is CSARLPGTQFNEQFL.

This clonotype has only a few counts. The gene calls are TRBV12-3 or TRBV12-4 and TRBJ2-3, with 9 bases lining up with TRBD1. CDR3 size: 17 residues. V was pared by 6 bases and J by 5 bases, with 15 bases of the junction left unmatched. Here the CDR3 DNA reads TGTGCCAGCAGGGCCCCCAGTGGGGACAGGGACAGAGATACGCAGTATTTT. Encoded protein: CASRAPSGDRDRDTQYF.

The chain employs TRBV7-9 and TRBJ1-1; D gene ambiguous. V lost 7 bases to trimming and J lost 2 bases, with 14 bases between them. The length of the CDR3 is 14 residues. Per germline, CDR1 SEHNR and CDR2 FQNEAQ (reference sequence). The CDR3 reads CASTPTRENTEAFF. The CDR3 DNA reads TGTGCCAGCACCCCCACCCGGGAAAACACTGAAGCTTTCTTT.